The 12 T cell receptor beta chains below all came from one sample that was sequenced in a study of T cell responses to AZD1222 COVID-19 vaccine. Repertoires were generated with immunoSEQ multiplex PCR, while TCRdb's copy carries only in-frame clones and drops some. The table lists tens of thousands of clones, 80% to 95% of them singletons. Here the sequenced sample was peripheral blood, taken 28 days after the second AZD1222 dose. These receptor sequences come from an adult who received the AZD1222 COVID-19 vaccine.

The chain has TRBV28 and TRBJ1-1, with D hard to call. Germline CDR1 reads MDHEN; CDR2 reads SYDVKM. The V end was cut by 7 bases, the J end by 1 base, with 4 bases between. The CDR3 has 11 amino acids. The CDR3 loop reads CASIQNTEAFF. Here the CDR3 DNA reads TGTGCCAGCATCCAGAACACTGAAGCTTTCTTT. Filled out from reference TRBV28 and TRBJ1-1, the complete variable domain reads DVKVTQSSRYLVKRTGEKVFLECVQDMDHENMFWYRQDPGLGLRLIYFSYDVKMKEKGDIPEGYSVSREKKERFSLILESASTNQTSMYLCASIQNTEAFFGQGTRLTVV.

V is TRBV10-3 and J is TRBJ1-4; tentative D call: TRBD1 (5 bases). Germline CDR1 ENHRY, CDR2 SYGVKD. There are 14 residues in the CDR3. Trimming removed 5 bases from V and 8 bases from J, with 15 bases in between. CDR3 amino acids: CAISTGTRGEKLFF. The CDR3 coding sequence is TGTGCCATCAGTACAGGCACCCGGGGCGAAAAACTGTTTTTT.

The genes are TRBV7-2 and TRBJ2-2; D is perhaps TRBD2 (5 bases). V lost 5 bases and J lost 5, with 21 bases in between. Germline V lookup: CDR1 SGHTA, CDR2 FQGNSA. The length of the CDR3 is 17 residues. CDR3 residues: CASSHRASPSGTGELFF. For the CDR3, the DNA is TGTGCCAGCAGCCACCGGGCCTCTCCGAGCGGTACCGGGGAGCTGTTTTTT.

The rearrangement uses TRBV5-1 and TRBJ1-4, with D possibly TRBD1 on 5 matching bases. This CDR3 comprises 15 residues. With 7 bases removed from V and 5 bases from J, the gap between germline ends came to 18 bases. Germline values: CDR1 SGHRS, CDR2 YFSETQ. The CDR3 region has the DNA TGCGCCAGCCGCCCGGGGGGGAGGGCAAATGAAAAACTGTTTTTT. As protein: CASRPGGRANEKLFF.

The chain combines TRBV28 with TRBJ2-3, with 8 bases aligning to TRBD2. V was clipped by 6 bases and J by 0 bases; unmatched bases: 14. The CDR3 is made up of 18 amino acids. The V gene's germline CDR1 is MDHEN and CDR2 SYDVKM. This CDR3 reads CASRSRGAGGPSTDTQYF. CDR3 sequence (DNA): TGTGCCAGCAGATCTCGAGGGGCGGGGGGACCTAGCACAGATACGCAGTATTTT.

The chain combines TRBV7-9 with TRBJ1-2; D gene ambiguous. From germline, CDR1 is SEHNR and CDR2 FQNEAQ (reference sequence). The V end was cut by 1 base, the J end by 5 bases, with 11 bases between. The CDR3 is 14 residues long. The chain's CDR3 is CASSLDGVRYGYTF. For the CDR3, the DNA is TGTGCCAGCAGCTTAGACGGAGTGAGATATGGCTACACCTTC.

The table lists this clone with a count of one. V is TRBV4-1 and J is TRBJ2-2; a weak D match, TRBD1 (7 bases). Germline CDR1 and CDR2: MGHRA and YSYEKL. This CDR3 comprises 17 residues. Trimming stripped 6 bases from V and 4 bases from J, with 21 bases between. The CDR3 DNA follows: TGCGCCAGCAGACTCCCCGGAGGGGGCGCGGGCACCGGGGAGCTGTTTTTT. Encoded protein: CASRLPGGGAGTGELFF.

This clone has a single count. The rearrangement links TRBV6-5 to TRBJ1-2; D possibly corresponds to TRBD1 (5 bases). Deletions cut 0 bases from V and 0 bases from J, with 11 bases between. This CDR3 is built from 16 residues. Germline loops: CDR1 MNHEY, CDR2 SVGAGI. In DNA form, the CDR3 reads TGTGCCAGCAGTTACTCATTGGGGGGAGCTAACTATGGCTACACCTTC. Protein sequence: CASSYSLGGANYGYTF.

This chain links TRBV10-3 with TRBJ1-2; D remains unclear. Trimming removed 5 bases at V and 8 bases at J, with 12 bases between. The CDR3 contains 12 residues. Germline V CDR1 and CDR2: ENHRY, SYGVKD. CDR3 region: CAISPGGGGYTF. The CDR3 DNA reads as TGTGCCATCAGTCCCGGAGGCGGGGGCTACACCTTC.

CDR3 sequence reads: CASSPTGQAYYNSPLHF. The CDR3 nucleotides read TGTGCCTCGAGCCCGACGGGACAGGCCTACTATAATTCACCCCTCCACTTT. The chain combines TRBV10-3 with TRBJ1-6; 8 positions match TRBD1. The trim removed 11 bases at V and 3 bases at J, leaving 15 bases unmatched. The germline V gene encodes CDR1 ENHRY and CDR2 SYGVKD. There are 17 residues in the CDR3.

The chain couples TRBV30 to TRBJ1-1, with D unclear. This CDR3 region has 12 residues. Germline V gene data show CDR1 as GTSNPN and CDR2 as SVGIG (reference sequence). Trimming removed 6 bases from V and 1 base from J, with 9 bases in between. The CDR3 is CACPLGNTEAFF. The CDR3 DNA follows: TGTGCCTGTCCCCTGGGGAACACTGAAGCTTTCTTT.

The V gene is TRBV5-6, the J gene TRBJ1-1; the D is unclear. Germline CDR1 is SGHDT and CDR2 is YYEEEE. The CDR3 loop spans 14 amino acids. Trimming stripped 0 bases from V and 1 base from J, with 7 bases between. The CDR3 spells CASSLAPGNTEAFF. Here the CDR3 DNA reads TGTGCCAGCAGCTTGGCCCCAGGGAACACTGAAGCTTTCTTT.